The rows below give T cell receptor beta chains drawn from one sample of a study of beta chain features in type 1 diabetes. The data were produced by immunoSEQ multiplex PCR, yet TCRdb's version contains in-frame clones alone and is incomplete. The sample includes 680,000 or so clones, about a sixth of them seen just once. The source material was naive CD4+ T cells from blood. The receptor set was obtained from a man between 18 and 29 years old in good health. Each CDR3 is given with its conserved first and last residue. D genes are given only for firm matches. A row's size may be missing; if present it is once, few, many or a size class.

>TRBJ1-5|10|few|TRBV20-1|-
TGCAGTGCTAGGGGTCAGCCCCAGCATTTT
CSARGQPQHF
>TRBJ1-2|16|-|TRBV29-1|TRBD1
TGCAGCGTACCAGCCACGGGGACAGCTTCTAACTATGGCTACACCTTC
CSVPATGTASNYGYTF
>TRBJ2-2|13|few|TRBV4-1|-
TGCGCCAGCAGCCGGGGGTTTGGGAGGGAGCTGTTTTTT
CASSRGFGRELFF
>TRBJ1-1|14|-|TRBV2|-
TGTGCCAGCAGTGAAGACAGGGTCAGCACTGAAGCTTTCTTT
CASSEDRVSTEAFF
>TRBJ2-6|20|-|TRBV4-2|TRBD1
TGTGCCAGCAGCCAAGAAGGATTAGGGACAGGGAGCTCTGGGGCCAACGTCCTGACTTTC
CASSQEGLGTGSSGANVLTF
>TRBJ1-6|15|-|TRBV6-5|-
TGTGCCAGCAGTCCATCGGGACGCGGGGTTTCACCCCTCCACTTT
CASSPSGRGVSPLHF
>TRBJ2-7|11|-|TRBV20-1|-
TGCAGTGCTAATTTAAACTACGAGCAGTACTTC
CSANLNYEQYF
>TRBJ1-4|14|few|TRBV30|TRBD1
TGTGCCTGGAGTTGGACAGGGAGAACAGAAAAACTGTTTTTT
CAWSWTGRTEKLFF
>TRBJ2-2|16|few|TRBV7-2|-
TGTGCCAGCACCCACGGATCTCCCCTGGGGGCCGGGGAGCTGTTTTTT
CASTHGSPLGAGELFF
>TRBJ1-2|12|few|TRBV25-1|TRBD1
TGTGCCAGCAGGACAGGGATATATGGCTACACCTTC
CASRTGIYGYTF
>TRBJ1-1|16|few|TRBV6-5|TRBD1
TGTGCCAGCAGTTACCGGACAGCCAGGGGGTGGACTGAAGCTTTCTTT
CASSYRTARGWTEAFF
>TRBJ2-7|13|few|TRBV7-2|-
TGTGCCAGCAGCCAGGGCCCAACCTACGAGCAGTACTTC
CASSQGPTYEQYF
>TRBJ2-7|16|-|TRBV9|TRBD1
TGTGCCAGCAGCCCACAGATCCAGAGTCAGGGGGAAGAGCAGTACTTC
CASSPQIQSQGEEQYF
>TRBJ2-3|16|few|TRBV7-9|-
TGTGCCAGCAGTTACCCTCCCAGGGGGGGCACAGATACGCAGTATTTT
CASSYPPRGGTDTQYF
>TRBJ1-1|12|few|TRBV25-1|-
TGTGCCACCAGAAAGTCGGGCACTGAAGCTTTCTTT
CATRKSGTEAFF
>TRBJ2-7|15|few|TRBV18|TRBD2
TGTGCCAGCTCACAGACTAGCGGAGGCTACTACGAGCAGTACTTC
CASSQTSGGYYEQYF
>TRBJ1-5|13|few|TRBV30|-
TGTGCCTGGAGCACAGCTAGCAATCAGCCCCAGCATTTT
CAWSTASNQPQHF
>TRBJ2-4|15|-|TRBV5-1|-
TGCGCCAGCAGCTTGGGAGCGATAGCCAAAAACATTCAGTACTTC
CASSLGAIAKNIQYF
>TRBJ1-1|15|few|TRBV7-2|-
TGTGCCAGCAGCTTCCCCGAAGTACTGAACACTGAAGCTTTCTTT
CASSFPEVLNTEAFF
>TRBJ2-5|17|-|TRBV7-3|-
TGTGCCAGCAGCTTACGGACGGACACACGCCTCGGGCAGACCCAGTACTTC
CASSLRTDTRLGQTQYF
>TRBJ2-3|17|few|TRBV5-6|-
TGTGCCAGCAGCTTGGGGCCTGGGGGATTTGGCACAGATACGCAGTATTTT
CASSLGPGGFGTDTQYF
>TRBJ1-5|15|few|TRBV5-1|-
TGCGCCAGCAGCACTGGAGGGCAGGACAATCAGCCCCAGCATTTT
CASSTGGQDNQPQHF
>TRBJ1-1|14|few|TRBV28|TRBD1
TGTGCCAGCAGCTCCCCCGACAGGGGGGTGGGTTCTTTCTTT
CASSSPDRGVGSFF